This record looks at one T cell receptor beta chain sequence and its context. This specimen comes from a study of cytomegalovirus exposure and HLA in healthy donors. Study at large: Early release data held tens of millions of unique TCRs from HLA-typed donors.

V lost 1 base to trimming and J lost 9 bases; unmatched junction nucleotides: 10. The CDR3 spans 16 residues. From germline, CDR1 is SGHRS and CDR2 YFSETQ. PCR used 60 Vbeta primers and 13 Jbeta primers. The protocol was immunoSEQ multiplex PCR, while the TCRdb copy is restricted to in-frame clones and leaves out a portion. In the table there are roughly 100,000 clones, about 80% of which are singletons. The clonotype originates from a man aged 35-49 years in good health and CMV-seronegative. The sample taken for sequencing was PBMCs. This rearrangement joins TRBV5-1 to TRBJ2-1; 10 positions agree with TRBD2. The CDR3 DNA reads TGCGCCAGCAGCTTGCCGACTAGCGGGCCCGGAAGTGAGCAGTTCTTC. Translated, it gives CASSLPTSGPGSEQFF.